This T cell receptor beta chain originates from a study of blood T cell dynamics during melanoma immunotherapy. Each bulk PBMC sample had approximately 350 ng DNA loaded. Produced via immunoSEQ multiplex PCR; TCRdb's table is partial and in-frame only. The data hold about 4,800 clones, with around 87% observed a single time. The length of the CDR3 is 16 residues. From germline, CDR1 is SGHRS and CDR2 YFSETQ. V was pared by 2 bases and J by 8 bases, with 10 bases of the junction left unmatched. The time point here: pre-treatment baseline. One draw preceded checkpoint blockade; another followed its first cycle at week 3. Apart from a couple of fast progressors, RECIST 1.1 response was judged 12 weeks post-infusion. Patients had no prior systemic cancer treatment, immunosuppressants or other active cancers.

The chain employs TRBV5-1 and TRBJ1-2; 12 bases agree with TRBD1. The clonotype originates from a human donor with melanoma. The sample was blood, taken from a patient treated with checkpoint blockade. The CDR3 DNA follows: TGCGCCAGCAGCTTTGGGGACAGGGGGCAATCAAGGGGCTACACCTTC. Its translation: CASSFGDRGQSRGYTF.